The 20 T cell receptor beta chains presented below share a single source sample, sequenced in a study of blood T cells in healthy people across ages. Primed by a sample-barcoded 5' primer and a J-beta primer mix, a second PCR proceeded for roughly 7 to 12 cycles. TCRdb analysed the 5' RACE reads with MiXCR anew, one entry per CDR3 protein. The sample records 1.5 million to 2 million distinct CDR3 sequences, about 50% being singletons. The specimen was blood. These receptors all come from a woman in her thirties or forties in good health.

This clonotype was detected only a few times. This rearrangement joins TRBV9 to TRBJ2-7, with D possibly being TRBD1 (5 bases). The J call may not be correct, given that the DNA end is closer to TRBJ2-5. This CDR3 has 15 amino acids. Germline CDR1 is SGDLS and CDR2 is YYNGEE. CDR3 region: CASSLRLGLMETQYF. CDR3 nucleotides: TGTGCCAGCAGCTTACGTTTGGGGCTCATGGAGACCCAGTACTTC.

This rearrangement joins TRBV10-3 to TRBJ2-7; maybe TRBD1 (6 bases). Germline CDR1 is ENHRY and CDR2 is SYGVKD. CDR3 length equals 12 residues. Trimming took 10 bases from V and 9 from J, leaving 19 bases between them. The CDR3 DNA reads TGTGCCACGACCTGGACGCCGACAGGGCAGTACTTC. It encodes CATTWTPTGQYF.

This clonotype is deemed medium-sized. The V gene is TRBV9, the J gene TRBJ1-2; tentative D call: TRBD1 (6 bases). Germline V gene data show CDR1 as SGDLS and CDR2 as YYNGEE. CDR3 length equals 12 residues. Trimming cost V 3 bases and J 6 bases, with 9 bases left between them. The CDR3 DNA reads as TGTGCCAGCAGCGGGGGGCGGAATGGCTACACCTTC. Its translation is CASSGGRNGYTF. Based on the CDR3 plus reference TRBV9 and TRBJ1-2, the full variable domain is DSGVTQTPKHLITATGQRVTLRCSPRSGDLSVYWYQQSLDQGLQFLIQYYNGEERAKGNILERFSAQQFPDLHSELNLSSLELGDSALYFCASSGGRNGYTFGSGTRLTVV.

This chain joins TRBV28 and TRBJ2-3, with TRBD1 identical over 11 bases. V dropped 6 bases and J dropped 2; count of bases not matched to a gene: 10. CDR3 length: 17 amino acids. Germline V gene lookup returns CDR1 MDHEN and CDR2 SYDVKM. CDR3 DNA sequence: TGTGCCAGCAGCCCCCCGGACAGGGGGCCTCACACAGATACGCAGTATTTT. Protein: CASSPPDRGPHTDTQYF. Combining the CDR3 with reference TRBV28 and TRBJ2-3 gives the whole variable domain DVKVTQSSRYLVKRTGEKVFLECVQDMDHENMFWYRQDPGLGLRLIYFSYDVKMKEKGDIPEGYSVSREKKERFSLILESASTNQTSMYLCASSPPDRGPHTDTQYFGPGTRLTVL.

The chain uses TRBV27 and TRBJ2-3; D is uncertain. The CDR3 totals 16 residues. Between the trimmed V and J ends, which lost 0 bases and 0 bases, there was a span of 10 bases. Germline CDR1 MNHEY, CDR2 SMNVEV (reference sequence). CDR3 nucleotide sequence: TGTGCCAGCAGTTTATCTAGCCTATCTAGCACAGATACGCAGTATTTT. Translation gives CASSLSSLSSTDTQYF.

The chain links TRBV5-1 to TRBJ1-4; D not resolved. Per germline, CDR1 SGHRS and CDR2 YFSETQ. This CDR3 region has 14 residues. Trimming took 3 bases from V and 4 from J, leaving 10 bases between them. The CDR3 coding sequence is TGCGCCAGCAGCTCGGCCGGAATTAATGAAAAACTGTTTTTT. Encoded protein: CASSSAGINEKLFF.

In this sample, this clonotype turned up a few times. The rearrangement uses TRBV6-6 and TRBJ2-5; 7 bases align to TRBD2. Germline V lookup: CDR1 MNHNY, CDR2 SVGAGI (reference sequence). The CDR3 sequence is 12 residues long. The V segment lost 8 bases and the J segment 11 bases; nucleotides outside the gene matches: 11. The CDR3 region has the DNA TGTGCCAGCGTGGGGGGGGTTGGTGGGCAGTACTTC. Its translation: CASVGGVGGQYF.

This clonotype showed up many times. CDR3 in DNA: TGTGCCAGCAGTTACTCGATCTCGGAGACCCAGTACTTC. Protein: CASSYSISETQYF. This sequence joins TRBV6-5 and TRBJ2-5; D ambiguous. The CDR3 loop spans 13 amino acids. With 0 bases removed from V and 5 bases from J, the gap between germline ends came to 7 bases. Germline loops: CDR1 MNHEY, CDR2 SVGAGI.

The chain combines TRBV9 with TRBJ1-2; D is perhaps TRBD1 (6 bases). The CDR3 is made up of 16 amino acids. Germline V gene data show CDR1 as SGDLS and CDR2 as YYNGEE. V dropped 3 bases and J dropped 4 bases, with 19 bases sitting between them. CDR3 nucleotides: TGTGCCAGCAGCGATGGAGACAGGCCGCTGATCTATGGCTACACCTTC. It specifies CASSDGDRPLIYGYTF.

This clonotype appeared a few times. The rearrangement joins TRBV20-1 to TRBJ2-3; 8 positions match TRBD1. This CDR3 region has 13 residues. The germline gives CDR1 DFQATT, CDR2 SNEGSKA (reference sequence). V trimming: 3 bases; J trimming: 4 bases; junction bases outside the gene matches: 3. This CDR3 is CSARDRVPDTQYF. CDR3 DNA sequence: TGCAGTGCTAGGGACAGGGTCCCAGATACGCAGTATTTT.

The rearrangement uses TRBV4-1 and TRBJ2-4; the match to TRBD1 covers 7 bases. Germline trimming cut 8 bases from V and 7 bases from J; bases unmatched to any gene: 14. The CDR3 extends over 15 amino acids. CDR1 and CDR2 (germline): MGHRA, YSYEKL. This chain's CDR3 is CASRPTGQEYNIQYF. The CDR3 region has the DNA TGCGCCAGCCGGCCGACAGGGCAAGAATACAACATTCAGTACTTC.

This clonotype was counted only a few times. The chain is built from TRBV6-2 or TRBV6-3 and TRBJ2-5, with a possible D match to TRBD2 (5 bases). The V and J ends lost 7 bases and 0 bases respectively, with 21 bases between them. Germline-derived CDR1 and CDR2 are MNHEY and SVGEGT. This CDR3 contains 17 residues. CDR3 sequence reads: CASTPGLLPGYQETQYF. In nucleotides, the CDR3 is TGTGCCAGCACCCCTGGTCTCCTCCCGGGGTACCAAGAGACCCAGTACTTC.

The rearrangement uses TRBV5-1 and TRBJ2-3; perhaps D is TRBD1 or TRBD2 (5 bases each). Trimming shortened V by 8 bases and J by 2 bases, and 12 bases separated the two germline ends. The CDR3 is 13 amino acids. Germline-derived CDR1 and CDR2 are SGHRS and YFSETQ. CDR3 DNA: TGCGCCAGTGGGACCGTGACCACAGATACGCAGTATTTT. Residues: CASGTVTTDTQYF.

J is TRBJ2-5 and V is TRBV7-6; D is unclear. The V end was cut by 0 bases, the J end by 1 base, with 6 bases between. This CDR3 region has 14 residues. Germline CDR1 SGHVS, CDR2 FNYEAQ. The CDR3, as DNA: TGTGCCAGCAGCTTAGCGTACAGCCAAGAGACCCAGTACTTC. Its protein product is CASSLAYSQETQYF.

This clonotype was observed a few times. The V gene is TRBV20-1, the J gene TRBJ2-5; 8 bases match TRBD1. The CDR3 is made up of 16 amino acids. Germline lookup yields CDR1 DFQATT and CDR2 SNEGSKA (reference sequence). V lost 6 bases and J lost 2; bases outside the gene matches: 14. Here the CDR3 reads CSASTDPGTGQETQYF. The CDR3 nucleotides are TGCAGTGCGTCTACTGACCCCGGGACAGGTCAAGAGACCCAGTACTTC.

J is TRBJ2-3 and V is TRBV2, with a weak D call TRBD2 (5 bases). CDR1 is SNHLY and CDR2 is FYNNEI in the germline V gene. The CDR3 sequence is 16 residues long. Trimming pared 0 bases from V and 3 bases from J, leaving 13 bases between. The DNA for the CDR3 is TGTGCCAGCAGTGAAGCTTACCTAGCCTTGACAGATACGCAGTATTTT. Amino acids: CASSEAYLALTDTQYF.

The rearrangement links TRBV20-1 to TRBJ1-2, with a possible D match to TRBD1 (5 bases). This CDR3 is built from 15 residues. Germline V lookup: CDR1 DFQATT, CDR2 SNEGSKA (reference sequence). The CDR3 DNA reads as TGCAGCGCCACCGGCCGGGACGGACCTAACTATGGCTACACCTTC. Protein sequence: CSATGRDGPNYGYTF.

The V call is TRBV20-1, the J call TRBJ1-6; unclear D gene. CDR1 and CDR2 (germline): DFQATT, SNEGSKA (reference sequence). V shed 3 bases and J shed 8 bases, with 8 bases lying between them. This CDR3 spans 12 amino acids. The CDR3 DNA reads as TGCAGTGCTAGTTCTCTGGATTCACCCCTCCACTTT. It yields the protein CSASSLDSPLHF.

The V gene is TRBV20-1, the J gene TRBJ1-6; D not resolved. Trimming stripped 6 bases from V and 5 bases from J, with 8 bases between. The CDR3 has 12 amino acids. Per germline, CDR1 DFQATT and CDR2 SNEGSKA (reference sequence). CDR3 coding DNA: TGCAGTGCCGCAGGAGATAATTCACCCCTCCACTTT. Translation: CSAAGDNSPLHF.

This clonotype was seen more than once but under ten times. The chain recombines TRBV20-1 with TRBJ2-1, with 11 bases that match TRBD2. The CDR3 sequence is 13 residues long. The ends lost 1 base at V and 8 bases at J; junction bases unmatched: 1. CDR1 is DFQATT and CDR2 is SNEGSKA in the germline V gene (reference sequence). CDR3: CSARGLAGYEQFF. The DNA of the CDR3 is TGCAGTGCTAGAGGACTAGCGGGATATGAGCAGTTCTTC.